Reported below is one TCR beta chain. Its antigen is as yet unknown. Profiling relied on immunoSEQ multiplex PCR, and the TCRdb table lists in-frame clones only, not all of them. Of around 70,000 clones listed, roughly 87% were seen once; the top ten hold about 0.49%. Trimming pared 6 bases from V and 1 base from J, leaving 14 bases between. The germline CDR1 and CDR2 sequences are SNHLY and FYNNEI. The CDR3 length is 15 residues. These data are taken from a study of OX40 agonist ivuxolimab in advanced cancers. Study overall: Every 2 weeks, ivuxolimab was infused into the patients intravenously at between 0.01 and 10 mg/kg. Study conclusions and caveats: Undetermined was the antigen specificity of the expanded peripheral T cells. Averaged across samples, CD8+ T cells carried more expanded clones than CD4+ did. At 0.1 to 3.0 mg/kg, CD4+ and CD8+ blood T cells expanded clonally by week 6.

Sample: CD4+ or CD8+ T cells sorted from blood, taken in a trial of the OX40 agonist ivuxolimab. V usage is TRBV2 and J usage is TRBJ2-3, with TRBD1 as a possible D gene (5 bases). This TCR was sampled from an adult with an advanced solid tumor such as melanoma, head and neck, liver or kidney cancer. CDR3 DNA sequence: TGTGCCAGCAGAGGCCGAACAGGTGGCACAGATACGCAGTATTTT. Protein product: CASRGRTGGTDTQYF.